The clone carrying this T cell receptor (beta chain) appeared once. The source of the sample is a study of OX40 agonist ivuxolimab in advanced cancers. Study as a whole: Treatment received earlier with anti-PD-1, anti-PD-L1 or anti-CTLA-4 agents was allowed, and approximately 40% had some.

This CDR3 is 14 amino acids long. The V gene lost 0 bases and the J gene lost 6 bases, with 11 bases spanning the gap. Germline V gives CDR1 MGHRA, CDR2 YSYEKL. The assay was immunoSEQ multiplex PCR, and TCRdb's table has in-frame clones only and misses some. The repertoire holds about 60,000 clones, with approximately 83% as singletons. The sequences come from CD4+ or CD8+ T cells sorted from blood, collected in a trial of the OX40 agonist ivuxolimab. The TCR was taken from an adult with an advanced solid tumor such as melanoma, head and neck, liver or kidney cancer. The chain is built from TRBV4-1 and TRBJ1-2, with unresolved D. Here the CDR3 DNA reads TGCGCCAGCAGCCAAGATAACTCCCTAAATGGCTACACCTTC. Translated: CASSQDNSLNGYTF.